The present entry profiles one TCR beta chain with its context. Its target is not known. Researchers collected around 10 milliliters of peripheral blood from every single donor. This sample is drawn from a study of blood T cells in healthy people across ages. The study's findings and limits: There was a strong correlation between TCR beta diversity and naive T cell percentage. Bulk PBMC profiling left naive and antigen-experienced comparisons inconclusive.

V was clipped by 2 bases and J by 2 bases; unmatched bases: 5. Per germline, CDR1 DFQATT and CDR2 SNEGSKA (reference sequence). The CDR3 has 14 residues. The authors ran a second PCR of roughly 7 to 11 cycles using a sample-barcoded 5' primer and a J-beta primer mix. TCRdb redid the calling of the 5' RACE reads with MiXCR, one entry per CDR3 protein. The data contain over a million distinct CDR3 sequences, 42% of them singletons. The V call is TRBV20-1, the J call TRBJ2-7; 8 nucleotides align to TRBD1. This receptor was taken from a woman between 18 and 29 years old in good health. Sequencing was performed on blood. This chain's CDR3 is CSARWDRPTYEQYF. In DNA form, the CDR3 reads TGCAGTGCTAGATGGGACAGGCCTACCTACGAGCAGTACTTC.